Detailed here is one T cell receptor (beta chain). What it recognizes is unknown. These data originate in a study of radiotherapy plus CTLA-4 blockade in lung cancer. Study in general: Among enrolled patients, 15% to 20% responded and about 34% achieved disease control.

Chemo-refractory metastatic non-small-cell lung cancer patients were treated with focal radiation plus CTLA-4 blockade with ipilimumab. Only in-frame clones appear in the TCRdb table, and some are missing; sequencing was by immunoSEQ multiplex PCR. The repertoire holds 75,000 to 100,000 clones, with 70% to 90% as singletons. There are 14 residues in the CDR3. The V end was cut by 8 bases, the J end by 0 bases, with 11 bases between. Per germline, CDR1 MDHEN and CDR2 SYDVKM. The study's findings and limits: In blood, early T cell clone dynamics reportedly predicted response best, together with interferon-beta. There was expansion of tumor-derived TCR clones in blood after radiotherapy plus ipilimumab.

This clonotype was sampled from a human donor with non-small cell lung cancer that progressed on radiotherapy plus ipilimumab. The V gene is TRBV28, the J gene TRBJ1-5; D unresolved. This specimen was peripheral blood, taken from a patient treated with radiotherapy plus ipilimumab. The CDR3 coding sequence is TGTGCCAGCCTAGGAGTTTATAGCAATCAGCCCCAGCATTTT. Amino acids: CASLGVYSNQPQHF.